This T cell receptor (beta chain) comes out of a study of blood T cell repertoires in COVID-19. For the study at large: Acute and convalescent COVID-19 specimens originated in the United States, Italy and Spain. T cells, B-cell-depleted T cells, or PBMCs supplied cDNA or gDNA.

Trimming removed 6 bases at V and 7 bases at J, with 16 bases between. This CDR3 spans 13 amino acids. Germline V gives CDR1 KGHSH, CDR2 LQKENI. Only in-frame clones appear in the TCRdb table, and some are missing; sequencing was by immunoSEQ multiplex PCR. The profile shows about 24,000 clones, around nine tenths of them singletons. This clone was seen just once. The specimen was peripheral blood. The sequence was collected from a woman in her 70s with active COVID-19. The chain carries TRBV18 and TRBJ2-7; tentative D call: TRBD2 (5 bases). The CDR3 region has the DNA TGTGCCAGCTCTTCCACGGCGGGTATGGAGCAGTACTTC. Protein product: CASSSTAGMEQYF.